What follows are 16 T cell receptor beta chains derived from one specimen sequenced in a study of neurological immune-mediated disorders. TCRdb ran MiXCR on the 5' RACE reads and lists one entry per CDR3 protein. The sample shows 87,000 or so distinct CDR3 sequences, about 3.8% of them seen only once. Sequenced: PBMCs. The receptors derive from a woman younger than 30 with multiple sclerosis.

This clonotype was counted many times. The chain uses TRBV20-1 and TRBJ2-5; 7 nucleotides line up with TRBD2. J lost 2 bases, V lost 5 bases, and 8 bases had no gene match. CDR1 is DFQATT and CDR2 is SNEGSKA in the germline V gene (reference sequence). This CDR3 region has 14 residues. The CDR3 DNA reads TGCAGTGCTGGGGGGGTGTCTTTACAAGAGACCCAGTACTTC. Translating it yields CSAGGVSLQETQYF.

CDR3 nucleotides: TGTGCCAGCAGCCTTGACGCGTACCAAGAGACCCAGTACTTC. This translates into CASSLDAYQETQYF. The gene calls are TRBV6-1 and TRBJ2-5, with no clear D. Trimming shortened V by 6 bases and J by 0 bases, and 11 bases separated the two germline ends. Germline CDR1 MNHNS, CDR2 SASEGT. This CDR3 has 14 amino acids.

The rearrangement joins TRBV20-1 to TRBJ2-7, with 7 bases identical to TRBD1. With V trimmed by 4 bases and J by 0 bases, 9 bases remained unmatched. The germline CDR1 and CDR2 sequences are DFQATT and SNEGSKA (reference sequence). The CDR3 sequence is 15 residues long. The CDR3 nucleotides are TGCAGTGCTACTCCTAGGGACAGTTACTCCTACGAGCAGTACTTC. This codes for CSATPRDSYSYEQYF.

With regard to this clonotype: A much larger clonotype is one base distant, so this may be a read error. The DNA of the CDR3 is TGTGCCAGCAGCTTATCAGGGGCGGATCAGCCCCAGAATTTT. Its protein product is CASSLSGADQPQNF. The chain uses TRBV7-9 and TRBJ1-5; perhaps TRBD1 as D (6 bases). Germline V gives CDR1 SEHNR, CDR2 FQNEAQ (reference sequence). The CDR3 has 14 residues.

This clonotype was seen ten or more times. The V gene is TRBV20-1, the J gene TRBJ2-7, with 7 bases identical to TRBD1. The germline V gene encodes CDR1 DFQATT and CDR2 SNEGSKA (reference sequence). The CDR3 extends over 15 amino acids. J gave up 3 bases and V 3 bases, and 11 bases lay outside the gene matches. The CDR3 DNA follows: TGCAGTGCTAGTACTCGGGAACAGGGGAGCTACGAGCAGTACTTC. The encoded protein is CSASTREQGSYEQYF.

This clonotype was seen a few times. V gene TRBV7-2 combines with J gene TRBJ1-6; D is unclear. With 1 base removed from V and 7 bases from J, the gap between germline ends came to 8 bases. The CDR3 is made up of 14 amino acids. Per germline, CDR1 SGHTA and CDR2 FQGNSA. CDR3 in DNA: TGTGCCAGCAGCTTAGGGGTGGAGAATTCACCCCTCCACTTT. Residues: CASSLGVENSPLHF.

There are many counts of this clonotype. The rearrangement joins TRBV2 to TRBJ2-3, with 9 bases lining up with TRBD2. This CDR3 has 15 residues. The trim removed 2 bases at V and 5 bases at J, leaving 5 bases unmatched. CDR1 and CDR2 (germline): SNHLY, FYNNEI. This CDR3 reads CASSEYAGGKDTQYF. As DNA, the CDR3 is TGTGCCAGCAGTGAATACGCGGGAGGGAAAGATACGCAGTATTTT.

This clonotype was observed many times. CDR3 protein: CASSLASPVAGGEQYF. CDR3 sequence (DNA): TGTGCCAGCAGTTTAGCATCCCCGGTAGCGGGAGGCGAGCAGTACTTC. This chain uses TRBV12-3 or TRBV12-4 with TRBJ2-7; 10 bases are a match to TRBD2. The CDR3 covers 16 residues. Unmatched junction bases numbered 8, after V lost 0 bases and J lost 6 bases.

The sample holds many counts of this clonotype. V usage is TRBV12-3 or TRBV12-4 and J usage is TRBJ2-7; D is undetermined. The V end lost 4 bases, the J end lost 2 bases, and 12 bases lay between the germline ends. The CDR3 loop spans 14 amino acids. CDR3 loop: CASSSQVPPYEQYF. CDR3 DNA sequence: TGTGCCAGCAGTTCCCAGGTACCCCCCTACGAGCAGTACTTC.

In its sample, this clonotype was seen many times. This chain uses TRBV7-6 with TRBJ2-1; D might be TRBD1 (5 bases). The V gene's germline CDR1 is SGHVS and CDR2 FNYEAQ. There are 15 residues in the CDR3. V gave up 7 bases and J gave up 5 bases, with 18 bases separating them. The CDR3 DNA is TGTGCCAGCACCACAGTTAGGGGCCTCGACAATGAGCAGTTCTTC. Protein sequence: CASTTVRGLDNEQFF.

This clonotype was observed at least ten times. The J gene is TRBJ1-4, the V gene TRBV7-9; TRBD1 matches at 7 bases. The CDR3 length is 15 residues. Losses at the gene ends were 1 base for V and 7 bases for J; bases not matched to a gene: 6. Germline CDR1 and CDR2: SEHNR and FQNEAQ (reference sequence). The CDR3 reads CASSLGTGVSEKLFF. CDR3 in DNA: TGTGCCAGCAGCTTAGGGACAGGCGTGAGTGAAAAACTGTTTTTT. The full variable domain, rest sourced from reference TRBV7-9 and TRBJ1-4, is DTGVSQNPRHKITKRGQNVTFRCDPISEHNRLYWYRQTLGQGPEFLTYFQNEAQLEKSRLLSDRFSAERPKGSFSTLEIQRTEQGDSAMYLCASSLGTGVSEKLFFGSGTQLSVL.

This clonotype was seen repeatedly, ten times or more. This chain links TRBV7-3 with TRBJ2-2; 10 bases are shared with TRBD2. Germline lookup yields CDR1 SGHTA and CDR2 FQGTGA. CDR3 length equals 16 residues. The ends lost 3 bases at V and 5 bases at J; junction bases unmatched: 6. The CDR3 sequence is CASSFTSGTATGELFF. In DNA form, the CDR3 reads TGTGCCAGCAGCTTCACTAGCGGGACGGCTACCGGGGAGCTGTTTTTT.

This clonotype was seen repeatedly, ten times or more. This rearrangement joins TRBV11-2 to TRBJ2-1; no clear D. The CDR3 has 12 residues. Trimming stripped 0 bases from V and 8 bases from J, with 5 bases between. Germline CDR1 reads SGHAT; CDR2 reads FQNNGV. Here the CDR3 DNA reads TGTGCCAGCAGCTTAGATCGACATGAGCAGTTCTTC. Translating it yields CASSLDRHEQFF.

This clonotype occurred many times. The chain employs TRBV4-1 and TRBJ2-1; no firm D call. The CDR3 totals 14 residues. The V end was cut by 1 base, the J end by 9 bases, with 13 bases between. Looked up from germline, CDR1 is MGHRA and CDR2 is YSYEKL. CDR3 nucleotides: TGCGCCAGCAGCCAAGTCGGCTCCCTAGGTGAGCAGTTCTTC. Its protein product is CASSQVGSLGEQFF.

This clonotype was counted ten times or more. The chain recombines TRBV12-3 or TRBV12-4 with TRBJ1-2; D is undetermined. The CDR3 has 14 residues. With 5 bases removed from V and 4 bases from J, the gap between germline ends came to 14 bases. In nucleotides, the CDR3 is TGTGCCAGCAGTAGGACTTATGGAGGCTATGGCTACACCTTC. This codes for CASSRTYGGYGYTF.

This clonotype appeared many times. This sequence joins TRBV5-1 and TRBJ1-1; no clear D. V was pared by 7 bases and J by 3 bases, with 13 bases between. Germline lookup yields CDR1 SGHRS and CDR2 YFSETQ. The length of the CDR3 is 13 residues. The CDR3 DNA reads TGCGCCAGCCGTTGGAGGGAGGACACTGAAGCTTTCTTT. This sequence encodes CASRWREDTEAFF.